This section outlines one T cell receptor beta chain sequence together with its context. This receptor's antigen is unknown. No clone much larger than this one lies a single base away; base qualities are absent. The data are from a study of blood T cell repertoires in COVID-19 (dated by TCRdb to the early 2020s). Background for the entire study: Samples covering the acute and convalescent phases of COVID-19 were provided by collaborators in the United States, Italy and Spain. The prospective study material was composed of cDNA or gDNA derived from T cells, B-cell-depleted T cells, or PBMCs. Deeply sampled blood TCRbeta repertoires from subjects exposed to, actively infected with, or recovered from COVID-19 were included in the dataset. The repertoires were released in a freely available public database meant as a resource for research on the immune response to SARS-CoV-2. The samples were drawn from the first 160 participants of the ongoing ImmuneRACE study and from 950 to 1,500 subjects provided by 6 global collaborators. A de-identified subject ID, COVID-19 status, age in years and sex were almost always included in the sample metadata. Where available, HLA class I and class II types were obtained from metadata supplied by the sample provider rather than from assay-based typing.

General findings and caveats noted by the study authors: The quantity of clinical and demographic metadata differed by source and by participant and was supplied without curation.

The CDR3 starts with the cysteine, ends with the phenylalanine, and has 14 residues. The entry retains the CDR3 DNA only, 42 bases that are in frame from base 1. At the junction V is shortened by 7 bases and J by 0 bases; bases outside the gene matches: 3. Via the germline V gene, CDR1 is ENHRY and CDR2 SYGVKD. TCRbeta CDR3 regions were amplified from genomic DNA by means of the immunoSEQ Assay, a bias-controlled multiplex PCR. The study's processing was this. The number of nucleated cells in each sample was estimated from the amplification of reference gene primers within the assay. To quantify the absolute abundance of each unique TCRbeta CDR3 rearrangement, sequence reads were collapsed and filtered. For each sample, productive Simpson clonality was calculated as the square root of Simpson's diversity index across productive rearrangements. The source is immuneACCESS, and TCRdb retained only in-frame sequences with V and J called. Part of the clones is not carried over; for the studies checked, unresolved V genes explain less than half of this, and the remainder is unexplained. V and J calls and clone size are those listed in that table; D and trimming were worked out from the DNA. The sample table lists roughly 69,000 clones, 88% of them with a count of one. The ten largest clones add up to approximately 5.1% of the sample.

Whole blood was collected in K2EDTA tubes by collaborating institutions according to the institutions' own protocols. For TCRbeta analysis, collaborator samples were shipped as frozen whole blood, as isolated PBMCs, or as DNA extracted from either sample type. The chain is encoded by TRBV10-3 joined to TRBJ2-1; 7 bases in between match TRBD2. Input material: peripheral blood. This clonotype was obtained from a human donor in a cohort sampled during active COVID-19. This receptor has the CDR3 CAIMSGDSYNEQFF. The bases are TGTGCCATCATGAGCGGGGACTCCTACAATGAGCAGTTCTTC.